These T cell receptor beta chains were read from a single sample in a study of blood T cells in healthy people across ages. Using its own MiXCR run on the 5' RACE reads, TCRdb lists one record per CDR3 protein. The data show 650,000 to 1,000,000 distinct CDR3 sequences, with about 37% seen just once and roughly 13% held by the top ten. The sequencing input was blood. Source of these receptors: a young man in good health. Each CDR3 is given with its conserved first and last residue. The D gene is left open where the match is weak. Size is stated for part of the rows, as once, few or many counts, or as a class when the clone is expanded.

clone size: few
J gene: TRBJ1-2
D gene: .
V gene: TRBV5-1
CDR3 length: 13
CDR3 protein: CASSVAGDGGYTF
CDR3 DNA: TGCGCCAGCAGCGTGGCAGGGGACGGCGGCTACACCTTC

clone size: .
J gene: TRBJ1-5
D gene: .
V gene: TRBV12-3/TRBV12-4
CDR3 length: 14
CDR3 protein: CASSSSPSNQPQHF
CDR3 DNA: TGTGCCAGCAGCTCGAGCCCTAGCAATCAGCCCCAGCATTTT

clone size: .
J gene: TRBJ1-6
D gene: TRBD1
V gene: TRBV20-1
CDR3 length: 16
CDR3 protein: CSARGTGVSYNSPLHF
CDR3 DNA: TGCAGTGCTAGGGGGACAGGAGTCTCCTATAATTCACCCCTCCACTTT

clone size: few
J gene: TRBJ2-7
D gene: TRBD1
V gene: TRBV12-3/TRBV12-4
CDR3 length: 15
CDR3 protein: CASSSPGTAPYEQYF
CDR3 DNA: TGTGCCAGCAGTTCCCCCGGGACAGCGCCCTACGAGCAGTACTTC

clone size: many
J gene: TRBJ2-3
D gene: .
V gene: TRBV13
CDR3 length: 14
CDR3 protein: CASSHRDWTDTQYF
CDR3 DNA: TGTGCCAGCAGCCACCGGGACTGGACTGATACGCAGTATTTT

clone size: few
J gene: TRBJ2-3
D gene: TRBD1
V gene: TRBV7-2
CDR3 length: 15
CDR3 protein: CASRLSGQGGDTQYF
CDR3 DNA: TGTGCCAGCAGGCTATCGGGACAGGGGGGAGATACGCAGTATTTT

clone size: .
J gene: TRBJ2-2
D gene: TRBD2
V gene: TRBV10-3
CDR3 length: 15
CDR3 protein: CATRLAGANTGELFF
CDR3 DNA: TGTGCCACCCGACTAGCGGGGGCGAACACCGGGGAGCTGTTTTTT

clone size: .
J gene: TRBJ2-7
D gene: TRBD1
V gene: TRBV5-1
CDR3 length: 14
CDR3 protein: CASSRDRGSGEQYF
CDR3 DNA: TGCGCCAGCAGCCGTGACAGGGGATCGGGAGAGCAGTACTTC

clone size: few
J gene: TRBJ2-5
D gene: TRBD2
V gene: TRBV11-2
CDR3 length: 17
CDR3 protein: CASSLDLLASGDKTQYF
CDR3 DNA: TGTGCCAGCAGCTTAGATCTTTTGGCTAGCGGGGATAAGACCCAGTACTTC

clone size: few
J gene: TRBJ2-4
D gene: .
V gene: TRBV4-1
CDR3 length: 20
CDR3 protein: CASSQVPIDPWGKDNNIQYF
CDR3 DNA: TGCGCCAGCAGCCAAGTCCCAATTGACCCGTGGGGTAAAGACAATAACATTCAGTACTTC

clone size: once
J gene: TRBJ2-7
D gene: TRBD1
V gene: TRBV28
CDR3 length: 15
CDR3 protein: CASSQDRAFSYEQYF
CDR3 DNA: TGTGCCAGCAGTCAAGACAGGGCCTTCTCCTACGAGCAGTACTTC

clone size: .
J gene: TRBJ2-7
D gene: .
V gene: TRBV27
CDR3 length: 14
CDR3 protein: CASSPDRRTYEQYF
CDR3 DNA: TGTGCCAGCAGTCCCGACAGGCGTACCTACGAGCAGTACTTC

clone size: .
J gene: TRBJ2-2
D gene: TRBD2
V gene: TRBV4-2
CDR3 length: 15
CDR3 protein: CANSRGEAGTGELFF
CDR3 DNA: TGTGCCAACAGCCGCGGGGAAGCGGGGACCGGGGAGCTGTTTTTT

clone size: few
J gene: TRBJ2-7
D gene: TRBD2
V gene: TRBV7-6
CDR3 length: 16
CDR3 protein: CASSFGVAGVYNEQYF
CDR3 DNA: TGTGCCAGCAGCTTTGGGGTAGCGGGGGTATACAATGAGCAGTACTTC

clone size: once
J gene: TRBJ1-2
D gene: .
V gene: TRBV6-5
CDR3 length: 15
CDR3 protein: CASSSIPGFNYGYTF
CDR3 DNA: TGTGCCAGCAGCTCTATCCCTGGATTTAACTATGGCTACACCTTC

clone size: .
J gene: TRBJ2-3
D gene: TRBD2
V gene: TRBV6-1
CDR3 length: 17
CDR3 protein: CASSQGQTSGMTDTQYF
CDR3 DNA: TGTGCCAGCAGTCAAGGCCAGACTAGCGGGATGACAGATACGCAGTATTTT

clone size: few
J gene: TRBJ1-4
D gene: .
V gene: TRBV4-3
CDR3 length: 13
CDR3 protein: CASSTNNGEKLFF
CDR3 DNA: TGCGCCAGCTCGACGAACAATGGGGAAAAACTGTTTTTT

clone size: .
J gene: TRBJ1-1
D gene: TRBD1
V gene: TRBV10-3
CDR3 length: 17
CDR3 protein: CAISERPGTGEDTEAFF
CDR3 DNA: TGTGCCATCAGTGAAAGGCCCGGGACAGGGGAGGACACTGAAGCTTTCTTT

clone size: few
J gene: TRBJ1-3
D gene: .
V gene: TRBV12-5
CDR3 length: 17
CDR3 protein: CASGLVRGVGAGNTIYF
CDR3 DNA: TGTGCTAGTGGTTTGGTCCGCGGGGTTGGAGCTGGAAACACCATATATTTT

clone size: few
J gene: TRBJ1-6
D gene: .
V gene: TRBV5-1
CDR3 length: 14
CDR3 protein: CASSLWGVNSPLHF
CDR3 DNA: TGCGCCAGCAGCTTATGGGGGGTGAATTCACCCCTCCACTTT

clone size: .
J gene: TRBJ2-3
D gene: TRBD2
V gene: TRBV20-1
CDR3 length: 17
CDR3 protein: CSAPPRGGASRTDTQYF
CDR3 DNA: TGCAGTGCTCCGCCCCGCGGGGGGGCCAGTCGTACAGATACGCAGTATTTT

clone size: .
J gene: TRBJ1-5
D gene: TRBD1
V gene: TRBV20-1
CDR3 length: 16
CDR3 protein: CSARLRDRGTITPQHF
CDR3 DNA: TGCAGTGCTAGACTCCGGGACAGAGGGACAATCACGCCCCAGCATTTT

clone size: few
J gene: TRBJ1-2
D gene: TRBD1
V gene: TRBV10-3
CDR3 length: 14
CDR3 protein: CAIRGTGISGGYTF
CDR3 DNA: TGTGCCATCAGAGGGACAGGGATTTCGGGTGGCTACACCTTC

clone size: .
J gene: TRBJ2-7
D gene: .
V gene: TRBV28
CDR3 length: 14
CDR3 protein: CASSVTGSYAEQYF
CDR3 DNA: TGTGCCAGCAGCGTGACAGGTTCCTACGCAGAGCAGTACTTC

clone size: .
J gene: TRBJ1-1
D gene: .
V gene: TRBV2
CDR3 length: 14
CDR3 protein: CASSESRVGTEAFF
CDR3 DNA: TGTGCCAGCAGTGAAAGCCGGGTGGGCACTGAAGCTTTCTTT

clone size: few
J gene: TRBJ1-1
D gene: TRBD1
V gene: TRBV12-3/TRBV12-4
CDR3 length: 14
CDR3 protein: CASSTGVQDTEAFF
CDR3 DNA: TGTGCCAGCAGTACAGGGGTTCAGGACACTGAAGCTTTCTTT

clone size: few
J gene: TRBJ2-7
D gene: TRBD2
V gene: TRBV13
CDR3 length: 15
CDR3 protein: CASSLRGLGTDEQYF
CDR3 DNA: TGTGCCAGCAGCTTACGGGGACTAGGGACGGACGAGCAGTACTTC

clone size: .
J gene: TRBJ1-5
D gene: .
V gene: TRBV7-2
CDR3 length: 17
CDR3 protein: CASSFYSGTASNQPQHF
CDR3 DNA: TGTGCCAGCAGCTTTTATTCCGGGACGGCAAGCAATCAGCCCCAGCATTTT

clone size: few
J gene: TRBJ2-5
D gene: TRBD2
V gene: TRBV5-5
CDR3 length: 16
CDR3 protein: CASSFSAGGNRETQYF
CDR3 DNA: TGTGCCAGCAGCTTCTCAGCGGGGGGGAATAGAGAGACCCAGTACTTC